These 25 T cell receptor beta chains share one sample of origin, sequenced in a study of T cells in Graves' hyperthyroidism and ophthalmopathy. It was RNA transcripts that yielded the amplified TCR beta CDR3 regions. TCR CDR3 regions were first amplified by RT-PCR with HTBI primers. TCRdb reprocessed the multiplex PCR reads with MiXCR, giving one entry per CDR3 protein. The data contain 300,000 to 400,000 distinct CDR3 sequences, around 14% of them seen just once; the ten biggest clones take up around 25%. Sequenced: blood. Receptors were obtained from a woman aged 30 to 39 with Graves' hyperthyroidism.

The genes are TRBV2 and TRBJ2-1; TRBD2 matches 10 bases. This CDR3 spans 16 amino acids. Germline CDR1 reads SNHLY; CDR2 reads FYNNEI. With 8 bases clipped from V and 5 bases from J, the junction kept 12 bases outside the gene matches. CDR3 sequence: CASDRLTSGTNNEQFF. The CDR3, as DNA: TGTGCCAGCGACCGGCTCACTAGCGGGACAAACAATGAGCAGTTCTTC.

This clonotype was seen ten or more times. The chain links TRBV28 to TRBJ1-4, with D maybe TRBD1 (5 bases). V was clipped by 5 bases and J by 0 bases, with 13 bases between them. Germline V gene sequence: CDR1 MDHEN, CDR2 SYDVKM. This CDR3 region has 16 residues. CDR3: CASSLEQESTNEKLFF. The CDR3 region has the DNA TGTGCCAGCAGTCTCGAACAGGAGTCAACTAATGAAAAACTGTTTTTT. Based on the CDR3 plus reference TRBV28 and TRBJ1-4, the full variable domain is DVKVTQSSRYLVKRTGEKVFLECVQDMDHENMFWYRQDPGLGLRLIYFSYDVKMKEKGDIPEGYSVSREKKERFSLILESASTNQTSMYLCASSLEQESTNEKLFFGSGTQLSVL.

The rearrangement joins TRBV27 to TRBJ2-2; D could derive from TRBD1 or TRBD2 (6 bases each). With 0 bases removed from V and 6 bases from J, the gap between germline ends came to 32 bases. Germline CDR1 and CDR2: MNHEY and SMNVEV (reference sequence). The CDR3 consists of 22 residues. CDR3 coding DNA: TGTGCCAGCAGTTTATCCCGCTCTGTTCTTACGGGCGGGACATCGGGCCCCGGGGAGCTGTTTTTT. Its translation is CASSLSRSVLTGGTSGPGELFF.

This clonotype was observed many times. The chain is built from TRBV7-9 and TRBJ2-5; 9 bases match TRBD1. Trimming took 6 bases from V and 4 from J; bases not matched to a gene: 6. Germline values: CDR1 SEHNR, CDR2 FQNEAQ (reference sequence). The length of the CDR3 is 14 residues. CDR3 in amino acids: CASSLWDRAETQYF. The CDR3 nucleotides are TGTGCCAGCAGTTTGTGGGACAGGGCAGAGACCCAGTACTTC.

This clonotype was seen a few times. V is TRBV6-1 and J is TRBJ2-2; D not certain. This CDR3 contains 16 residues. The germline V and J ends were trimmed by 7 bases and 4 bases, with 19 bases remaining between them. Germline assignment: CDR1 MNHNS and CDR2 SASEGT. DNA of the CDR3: TGTGCCAGCACCCTCCCGATGGCGGTTTTCACCGGGGAGCTGTTTTTT. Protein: CASTLPMAVFTGELFF.

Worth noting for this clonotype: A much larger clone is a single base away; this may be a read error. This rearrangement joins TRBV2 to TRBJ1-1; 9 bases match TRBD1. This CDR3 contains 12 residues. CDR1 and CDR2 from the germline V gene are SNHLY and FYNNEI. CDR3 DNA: TGTACCAGCAGTAGGACAGGGGAGAGGGCTTTCTTT. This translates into CTSSRTGERAFF.

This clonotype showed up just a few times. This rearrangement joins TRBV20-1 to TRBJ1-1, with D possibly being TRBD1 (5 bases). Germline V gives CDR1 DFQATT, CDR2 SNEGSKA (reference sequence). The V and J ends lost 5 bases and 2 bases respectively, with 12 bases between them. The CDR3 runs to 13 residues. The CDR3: CSAPRQPNTEAFF. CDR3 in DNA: TGCAGTGCTCCGCGACAGCCAAACACTGAAGCTTTCTTT.

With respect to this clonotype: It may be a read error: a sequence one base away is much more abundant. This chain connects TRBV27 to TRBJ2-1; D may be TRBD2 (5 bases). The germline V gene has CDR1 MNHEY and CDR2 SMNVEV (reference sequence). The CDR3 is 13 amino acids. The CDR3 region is CASFSGEVNEQLF. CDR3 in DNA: TGTGCCAGCTTCTCCGGGGAAGTTAATGAGCAGCTCTTC.

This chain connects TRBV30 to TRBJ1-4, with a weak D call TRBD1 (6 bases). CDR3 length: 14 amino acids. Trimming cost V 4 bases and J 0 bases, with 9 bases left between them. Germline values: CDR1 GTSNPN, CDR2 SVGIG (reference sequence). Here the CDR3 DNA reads TGTGCCTGGAACAGGGACGCAACTAATGAAAAACTGTTTTTT. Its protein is CAWNRDATNEKLFF. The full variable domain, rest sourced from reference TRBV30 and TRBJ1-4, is SQTIHQWPATLVQPVGSPLSLECTVEGTSNPNLYWYRQAAGRGLQLLFYSVGIGQISSEVPQNLSASRPQDRQFILSSKKLLLSDSGFYLCAWNRDATNEKLFFGSGTQLSVL.

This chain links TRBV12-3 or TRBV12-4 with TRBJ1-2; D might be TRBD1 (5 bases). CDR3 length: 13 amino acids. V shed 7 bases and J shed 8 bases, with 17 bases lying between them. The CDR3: CASTLGLAGGYTF. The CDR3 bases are TGTGCCAGCACCTTGGGACTAGCCGGCGGCTACACCTTC.

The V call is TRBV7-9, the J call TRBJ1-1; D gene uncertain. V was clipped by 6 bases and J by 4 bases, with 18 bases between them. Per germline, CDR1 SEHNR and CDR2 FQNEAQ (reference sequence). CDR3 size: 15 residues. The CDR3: CASSLTGSQTTEAFF. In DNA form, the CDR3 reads TGTGCCAGCAGTCTGACGGGGTCACAGACCACTGAAGCTTTCTTT.

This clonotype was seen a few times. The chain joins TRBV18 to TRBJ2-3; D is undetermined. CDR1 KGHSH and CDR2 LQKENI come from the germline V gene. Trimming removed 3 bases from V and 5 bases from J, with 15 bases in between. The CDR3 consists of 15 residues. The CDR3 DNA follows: TGTGCCAGCTCACCGCGCATGGCAGTTGGAGATACGCAGTATTTT. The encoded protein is CASSPRMAVGDTQYF. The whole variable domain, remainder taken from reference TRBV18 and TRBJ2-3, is NAGVMQNPRHLVRRRGQEARLRCSPMKGHSHVYWYRQLPEEGLKFMVYLQKENIIDESGMPKERFSAEFPKEGPSILRIQQVVRGDSAAYFCASSPRMAVGDTQYFGPGTRLTVL.

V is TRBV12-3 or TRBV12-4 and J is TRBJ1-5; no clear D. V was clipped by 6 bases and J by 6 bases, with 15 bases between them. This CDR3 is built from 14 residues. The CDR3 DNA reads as TGTGCCAGCAGCGCATCAAGGGCGTCTCAGCCCCAGCATTTT. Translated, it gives CASSASRASQPQHF.

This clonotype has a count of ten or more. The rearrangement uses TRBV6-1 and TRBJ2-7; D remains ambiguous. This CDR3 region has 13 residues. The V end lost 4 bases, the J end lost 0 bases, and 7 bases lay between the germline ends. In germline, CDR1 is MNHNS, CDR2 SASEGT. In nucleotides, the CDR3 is TGTGCCAGCAGTGTCCGTATCTCCTACGAGCAGTACTTC. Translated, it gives CASSVRISYEQYF.

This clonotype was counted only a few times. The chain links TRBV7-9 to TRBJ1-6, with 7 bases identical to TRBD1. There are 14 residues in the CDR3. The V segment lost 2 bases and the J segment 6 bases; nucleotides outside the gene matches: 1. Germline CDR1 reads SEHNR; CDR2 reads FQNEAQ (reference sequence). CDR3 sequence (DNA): TGTGCCAGCAGCTTAAACAGGGGTAATTCACCCCTCCACTTT. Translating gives CASSLNRGNSPLHF.

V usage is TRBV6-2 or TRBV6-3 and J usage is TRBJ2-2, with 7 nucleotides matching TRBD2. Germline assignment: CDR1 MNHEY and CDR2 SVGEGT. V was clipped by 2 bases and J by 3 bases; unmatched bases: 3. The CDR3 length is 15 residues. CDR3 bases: TGTGCCAGCAGTTACAGGGACTACTACACCGGGGAGCTGTTTTTT. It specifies CASSYRDYYTGELFF.

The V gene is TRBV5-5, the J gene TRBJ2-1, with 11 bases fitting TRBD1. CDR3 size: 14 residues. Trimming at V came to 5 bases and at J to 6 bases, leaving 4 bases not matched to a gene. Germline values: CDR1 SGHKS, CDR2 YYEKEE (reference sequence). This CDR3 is CASRVGQGVNEQFF. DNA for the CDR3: TGTGCCAGCAGGGTGGGACAGGGGGTCAATGAGCAGTTCTTC.

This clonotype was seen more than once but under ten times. CDR3 region: CAWSAPRGGRMGQPQHF. In DNA, the CDR3 is TGTGCCTGGAGTGCCCCTCGTGGGGGGCGCATGGGTCAGCCCCAGCATTTT. The chain is built from TRBV30 and TRBJ1-5, with D perhaps matching TRBD1 (6 bases). Between the trimmed V and J ends, which lost 1 base and 6 bases, there was a span of 22 bases. The CDR3 covers 17 residues. CDR1 and CDR2 (germline): GTSNPN, SVGIG (reference sequence).

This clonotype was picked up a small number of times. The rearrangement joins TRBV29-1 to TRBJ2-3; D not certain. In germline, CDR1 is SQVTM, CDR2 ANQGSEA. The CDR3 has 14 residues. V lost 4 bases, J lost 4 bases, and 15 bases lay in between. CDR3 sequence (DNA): TGCAGCGTTGTGACACGGCTCGGCCCAGATACGCAGTATTTT. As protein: CSVVTRLGPDTQYF.

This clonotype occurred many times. Here the CDR3 reads CAISALDRGKGDEQFF. The CDR3 nucleotides read TGTGCCATCAGTGCCTTAGACAGGGGAAAGGGGGATGAGCAGTTCTTC. This chain joins TRBV10-3 and TRBJ2-1, with 8 bases lining up with TRBD1. The CDR3 totals 16 residues. From germline, CDR1 is ENHRY and CDR2 SYGVKD. Trimming took 4 bases from V and 8 from J; bases not matched to a gene: 13.

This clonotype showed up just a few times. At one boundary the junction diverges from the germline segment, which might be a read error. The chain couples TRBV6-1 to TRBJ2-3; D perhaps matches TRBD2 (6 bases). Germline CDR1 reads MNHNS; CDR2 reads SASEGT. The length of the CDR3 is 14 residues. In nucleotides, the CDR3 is TGTGCCAGCAGACCGGGACTGTACACAGGTACGCAGTATTTT. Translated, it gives CASRPGLYTGTQYF.

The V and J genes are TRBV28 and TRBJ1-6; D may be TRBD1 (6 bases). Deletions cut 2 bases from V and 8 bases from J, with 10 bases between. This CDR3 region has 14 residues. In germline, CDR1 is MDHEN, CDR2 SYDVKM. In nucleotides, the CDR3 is TGTGCCAGCAGTTTAAGACAGGACTATTCACCCCTCCACTTT. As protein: CASSLRQDYSPLHF. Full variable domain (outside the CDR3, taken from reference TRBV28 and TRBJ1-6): DVKVTQSSRYLVKRTGEKVFLECVQDMDHENMFWYRQDPGLGLRLIYFSYDVKMKEKGDIPEGYSVSREKKERFSLILESASTNQTSMYLCASSLRQDYSPLHFGNGTRLTVT.

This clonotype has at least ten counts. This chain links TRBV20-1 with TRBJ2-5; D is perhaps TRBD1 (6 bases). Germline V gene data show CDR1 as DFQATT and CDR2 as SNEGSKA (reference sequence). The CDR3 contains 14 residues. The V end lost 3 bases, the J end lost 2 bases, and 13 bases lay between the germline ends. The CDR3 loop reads CSASTVGQQETQYF. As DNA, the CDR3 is TGCAGTGCTAGCACAGTCGGACAGCAAGAGACCCAGTACTTC.

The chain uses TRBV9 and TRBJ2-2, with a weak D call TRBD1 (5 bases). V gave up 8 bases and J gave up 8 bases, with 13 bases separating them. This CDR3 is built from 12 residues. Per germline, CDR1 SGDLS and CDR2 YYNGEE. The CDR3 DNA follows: TGTGCCAGTTCCAGGGCCTCGGGGGAGCTGTTTTTT. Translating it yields CASSRASGELFF. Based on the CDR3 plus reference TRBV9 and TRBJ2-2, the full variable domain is DSGVTQTPKHLITATGQRVTLRCSPRSGDLSVYWYQQSLDQGLQFLIQYYNGEERAKGNILERFSAQQFPDLHSELNLSSLELGDSALYFCASSRASGELFFGEGSRLTVL.

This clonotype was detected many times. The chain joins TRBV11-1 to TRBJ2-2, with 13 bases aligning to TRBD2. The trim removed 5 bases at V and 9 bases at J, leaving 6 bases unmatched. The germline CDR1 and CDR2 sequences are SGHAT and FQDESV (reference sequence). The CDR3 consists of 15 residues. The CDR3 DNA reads TGTGCCAGCAGCCCTAGGACTAGCGGGGGCAGGGAGCTGTTTTTT. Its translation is CASSPRTSGGRELFF.